This T cell receptor (beta chain) appears in the sequencing data of a study of blood T cell repertoires in COVID-19. TCRdb's copy holds only in-frame clones and misses some; the assay was immunoSEQ multiplex PCR. This table has about 220,000 clones, about 88% appearing once. Germline CDR1 reads SGHNT; CDR2 reads YYREEE (reference sequence). CDR3 length: 15 amino acids. Trimming shortened V by 4 bases and J by 5 bases, and 18 bases separated the two germline ends. This chain connects TRBV5-4 to TRBJ1-1; tentatively, D is TRBD1 (6 bases). This receptor was obtained from a man in his fifties or sixties who had recovered from COVID-19. The sample was peripheral blood. CDR3 sequence: CASSRQAGQKTEAFF. The DNA of the CDR3 is TGTGCCAGCAGCAGACAGGCCGGGCAGAAAACTGAAGCTTTCTTT.